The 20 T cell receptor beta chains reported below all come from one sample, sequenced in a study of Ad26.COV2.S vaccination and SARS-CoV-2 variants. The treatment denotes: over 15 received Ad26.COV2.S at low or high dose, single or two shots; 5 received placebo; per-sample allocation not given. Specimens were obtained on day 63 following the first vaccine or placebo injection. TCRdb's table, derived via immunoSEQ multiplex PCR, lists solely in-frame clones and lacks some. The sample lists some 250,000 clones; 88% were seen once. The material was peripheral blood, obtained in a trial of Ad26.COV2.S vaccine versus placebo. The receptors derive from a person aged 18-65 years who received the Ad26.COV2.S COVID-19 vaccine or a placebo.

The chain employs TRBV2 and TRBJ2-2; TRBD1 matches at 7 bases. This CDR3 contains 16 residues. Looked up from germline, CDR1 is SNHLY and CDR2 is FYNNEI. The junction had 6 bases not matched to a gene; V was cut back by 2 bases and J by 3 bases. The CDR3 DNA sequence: TGTGCCAGCAGTGAAAAGGCAGGGGGTCACACCGGGGAGCTGTTTTTT. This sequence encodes CASSEKAGGHTGELFF. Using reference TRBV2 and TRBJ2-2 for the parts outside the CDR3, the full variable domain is EPEVTQTPSHQVTQMGQEVILRCVPISNHLYFYWYRQILGQKVEFLVSFYNNEISEKSEIFDDQFSVERPDGSNFTLKIRSTKLEDSAMYFCASSEKAGGHTGELFFGEGSRLTVL.

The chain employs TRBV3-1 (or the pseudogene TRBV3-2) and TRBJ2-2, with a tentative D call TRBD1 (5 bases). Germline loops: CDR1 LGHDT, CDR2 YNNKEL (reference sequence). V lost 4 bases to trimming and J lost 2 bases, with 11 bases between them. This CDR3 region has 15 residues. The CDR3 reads CASSLTEANTGELFF. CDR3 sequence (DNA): TGTGCCAGCAGCCTGACAGAGGCTAACACCGGGGAGCTGTTTTTT.

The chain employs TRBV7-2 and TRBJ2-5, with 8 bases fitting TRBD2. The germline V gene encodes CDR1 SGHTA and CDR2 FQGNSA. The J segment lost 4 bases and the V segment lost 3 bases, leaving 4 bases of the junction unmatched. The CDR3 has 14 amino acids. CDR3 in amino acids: CASSFNSGRETQYF. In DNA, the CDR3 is TGTGCCAGCAGCTTTAACAGCGGGAGAGAGACCCAGTACTTC.

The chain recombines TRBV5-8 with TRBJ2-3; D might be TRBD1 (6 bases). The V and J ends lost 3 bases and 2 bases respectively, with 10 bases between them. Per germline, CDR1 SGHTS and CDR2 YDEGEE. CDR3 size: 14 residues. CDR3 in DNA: TGTGCCAGCAGCTGGGGACAAGACACAGATACGCAGTATTTT. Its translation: CASSWGQDTDTQYF.

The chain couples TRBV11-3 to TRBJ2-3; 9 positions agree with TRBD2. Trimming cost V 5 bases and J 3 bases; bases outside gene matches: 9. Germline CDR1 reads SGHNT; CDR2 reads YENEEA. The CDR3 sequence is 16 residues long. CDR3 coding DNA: TGTGCCAGCAGCGGGGGTCGCGGGAGGGGGACAGATACGCAGTATTTT. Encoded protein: CASSGGRGRGTDTQYF.

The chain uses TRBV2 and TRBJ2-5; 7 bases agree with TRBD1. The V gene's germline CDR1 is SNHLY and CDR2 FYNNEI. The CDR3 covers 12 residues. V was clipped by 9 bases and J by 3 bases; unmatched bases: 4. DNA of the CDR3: TGTGCCAGGGGCAGGGGGAAAGAGACCCAGTACTTC. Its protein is CARGRGKETQYF.

The CDR3 DNA follows: TGTGCCAGCGGGCCCCTCAGTGATTATGGCTACACCTTC. It translates to CASGPLSDYGYTF. This rearrangement joins TRBV7-8 to TRBJ1-2; D is undetermined. V shed 8 bases and J shed 5 bases, with 15 bases lying between them. The CDR3 spans 13 residues. Germline loops: CDR1 SGHVS, CDR2 FQNEAQ. The full variable domain, in which reference TRBV7-8 and TRBJ1-2 provide the parts outside the CDR3, is GAGVSQSPRYKVAKRGQDVALRCDPISGHVSLFWYQQALGQGPEFLTYFQNEAQLDKSGLPSDRFFAERPEGSVSTLKIQRTQQEDSAVYLCASGPLSDYGYTFGSGTRLTVV.

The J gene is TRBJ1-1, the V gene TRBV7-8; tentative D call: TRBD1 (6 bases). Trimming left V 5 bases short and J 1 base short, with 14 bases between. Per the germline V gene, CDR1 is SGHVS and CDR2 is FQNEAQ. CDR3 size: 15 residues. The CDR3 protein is CASSREPGANTEAFF. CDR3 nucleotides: TGTGCCAGCAGCCGAGAGCCAGGGGCGAACACTGAAGCTTTCTTT.

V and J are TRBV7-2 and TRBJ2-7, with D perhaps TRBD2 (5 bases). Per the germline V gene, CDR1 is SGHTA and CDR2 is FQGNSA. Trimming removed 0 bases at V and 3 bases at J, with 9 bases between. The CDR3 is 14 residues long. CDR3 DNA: TGTGCCAGCAGCTTAGCGGGAGCGTTCTACGAGCAGTACTTC. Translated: CASSLAGAFYEQYF.

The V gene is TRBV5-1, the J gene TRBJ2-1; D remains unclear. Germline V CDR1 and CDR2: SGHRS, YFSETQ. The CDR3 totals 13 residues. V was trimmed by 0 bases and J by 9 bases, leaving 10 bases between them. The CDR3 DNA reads TGCGCCAGCAGCTTGGAGGCAAGGAGTGAGCAGTTCTTC. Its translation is CASSLEARSEQFF.

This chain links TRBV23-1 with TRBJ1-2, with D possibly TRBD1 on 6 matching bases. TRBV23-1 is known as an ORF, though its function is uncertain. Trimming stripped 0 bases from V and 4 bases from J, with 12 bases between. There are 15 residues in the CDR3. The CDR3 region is CASSQSQGHPYGYTF. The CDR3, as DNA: TGCGCCAGCAGTCAATCGCAGGGACACCCCTATGGCTACACCTTC.

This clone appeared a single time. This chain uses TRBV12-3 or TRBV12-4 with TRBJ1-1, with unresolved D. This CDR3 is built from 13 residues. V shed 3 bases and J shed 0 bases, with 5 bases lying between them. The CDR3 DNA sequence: TGTGCCAGCAGTTTCGGGATGAACACTGAAGCTTTCTTT. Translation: CASSFGMNTEAFF.

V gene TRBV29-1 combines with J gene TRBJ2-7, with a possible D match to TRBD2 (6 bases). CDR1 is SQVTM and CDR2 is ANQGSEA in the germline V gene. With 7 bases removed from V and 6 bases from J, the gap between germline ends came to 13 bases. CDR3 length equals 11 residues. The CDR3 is CSGGDRLEQYF. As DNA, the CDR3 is TGCAGCGGGGGGGACCGCCTCGAGCAGTACTTC.

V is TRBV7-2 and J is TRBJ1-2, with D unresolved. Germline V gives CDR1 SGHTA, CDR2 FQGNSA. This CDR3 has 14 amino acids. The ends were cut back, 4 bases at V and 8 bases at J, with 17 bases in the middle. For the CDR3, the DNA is TGTGCCAGCAGCTCACCGGGTCCCCCGCGGGGCTACACCTTC. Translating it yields CASSSPGPPRGYTF.

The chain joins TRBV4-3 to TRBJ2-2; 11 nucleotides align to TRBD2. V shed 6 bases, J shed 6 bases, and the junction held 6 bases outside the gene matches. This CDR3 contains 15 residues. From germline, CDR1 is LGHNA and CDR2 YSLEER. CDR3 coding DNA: TGCGCCAGCAGTTCCGGGACTAGCGGCGCCGGGGAGCTGTTTTTT. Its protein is CASSSGTSGAGELFF.

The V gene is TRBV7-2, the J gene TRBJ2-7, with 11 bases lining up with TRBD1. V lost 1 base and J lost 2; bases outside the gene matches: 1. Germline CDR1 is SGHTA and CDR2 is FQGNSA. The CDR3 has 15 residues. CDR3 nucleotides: TGTGCCAGCAGCTTAGAGGGACAGGGGGCCTACGAGCAGTACTTC. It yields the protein CASSLEGQGAYEQYF.

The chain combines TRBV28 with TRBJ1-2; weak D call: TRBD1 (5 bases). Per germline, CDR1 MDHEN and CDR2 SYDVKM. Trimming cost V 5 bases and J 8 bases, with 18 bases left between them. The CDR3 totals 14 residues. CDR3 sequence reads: CASSPLGQGRGYTF. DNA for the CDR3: TGTGCCAGCAGTCCTCTCGGGCAGGGCAGAGGCTACACCTTC.

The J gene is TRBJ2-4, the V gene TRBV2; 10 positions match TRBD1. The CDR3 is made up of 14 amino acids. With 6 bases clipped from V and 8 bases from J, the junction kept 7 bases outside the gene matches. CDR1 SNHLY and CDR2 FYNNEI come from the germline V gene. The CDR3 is CASRPGQGSDIQYF. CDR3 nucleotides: TGTGCCAGCAGACCGGGACAGGGGTCGGACATTCAGTACTTC.

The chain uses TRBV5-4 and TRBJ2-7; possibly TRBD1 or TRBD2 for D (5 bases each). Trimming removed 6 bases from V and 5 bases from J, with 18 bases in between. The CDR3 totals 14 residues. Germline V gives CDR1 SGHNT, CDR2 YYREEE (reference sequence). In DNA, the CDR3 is TGTGCCAGCAAGTCCGGGACCTATGGGAACGAGCAGTACTTC. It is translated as CASKSGTYGNEQYF.

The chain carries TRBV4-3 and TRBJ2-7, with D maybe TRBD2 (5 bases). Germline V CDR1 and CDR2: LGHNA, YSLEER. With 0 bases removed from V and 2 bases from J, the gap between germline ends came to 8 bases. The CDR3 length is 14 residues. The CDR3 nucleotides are TGCGCCAGCAGCCAAGAGGTGGGAGCCTACGAGCAGTACTTC. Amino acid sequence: CASSQEVGAYEQYF.